This section outlines one TCR beta chain sequence together with its context. Its cognate antigen has yet to be identified. The sample holds no much larger clone one base away, and base qualities are not on file. From the germline V gene (reference sequence), CDR1 is GTSNPN and CDR2 is SVGIG. The CDR3 measures 14 amino acids from cysteine to phenylalanine. Solely the CDR3 DNA is kept, with 42 bases framed from the first base. V is cut back by 5 bases and J by 7 bases, with 13 bases in the junction unmatched. The donors were healthy, HIV-negative adults with no recently reported acute infections or vaccinations. Every donor was a Caucasian adult residing in Nashville, Tennessee, USA. CD4+ T cells were enriched by magnetic negative selection; naive cells were then positively selected on CD45RA, and the negative fraction formed the memory subset. After blood collection by leukapheresis, PBMCs were isolated using Ficoll-Histopaque density gradient centrifugation and then cryopreserved in the vapor phase of liquid nitrogen. Analytical flow cytometry was used to check the purity and quantity of each magnetically sorted T cell population. From each sorted fraction, genomic DNA was isolated and quantified by UV absorbance on a Nanodrop 2000c.

Using the deep immunoSEQ assay, TCR CDR3 regions were amplified from genomic DNA by multiplex PCR. Extracted genomic DNA from each cell subset was distributed evenly across all wells of several immunoSEQ 96-well plates, and each plate was treated as a replicate. For sorted subsets, around 200 ng genomic DNA, equal to 30,000 or so T cell genomes, was loaded into each replicate PCR. Purified libraries were quantified with a Qubit 3.0 fluorometer, sized on a Bioanalyzer 2100, and re-quantified with the KAPA Library Quantification kit. A separate single-read 150-cycle Illumina NextSeq 550 flow cell was used to sequence each immunoSEQ 96-well plate. Per the authors' processing: Because the immunoSEQ output held only junctional sequences and lacked quality scores, the filtering could not match the filtering applied to full-length reads. To assign V/J genes and CDR3, sequences were annotated against IMGT germline references using PyIR, a Python wrapper for IgBLAST v1.9. Reads were filtered out if the reads had weak V/J assignments (E-value above 1e-6), no CDR3, stop codons, out-of-frame junctions, or ambiguous translated residues. V3J clonotypes were defined as sequences sharing an identical inferred V gene, J gene, and CDR3 amino acid sequence. Percentage overlap between repertoires was calculated by dividing the number of shared unique clonotypes by the size of the smaller repertoire. Three approaches were used to assess repertoire richness: RTK rarefaction, the Chao1 estimator, and Recon v2.1 estimates of unobserved clonotypes. For all TCRbeta clonotypes obtained by the gDNA method from several donors, generation probabilities were computed with OLGA. TCRdb stores this immuneACCESS table with in-frame sequences only. Part of the clones is absent; in the studies checked, under half of the shortfall reflects unresolved V genes, and no reason is known for the rest. The DNA gave D and trimming, while V, J and clone size come from that table. The sample has a few hundred thousand clones on record, more than 60% of them singletons. The top ten constitute more than 9% of the sample.

This specimen comes from a study of shared clonotypes between healthy human individuals (dated by TCRdb to 2020 to 2021). Turning to the overall study: A few men and a couple of women, aged 18 to 49 years, made up the cohort. For each donor, CD4 naive and CD4 memory were each given three plates, CD8 naive was given two plates, and CD8 memory was given one plate. Different laboratories and diverse techniques were used to prepare libraries and sequence TCR repertoires, to increase sequencing depth and limit assay-specific biases. Between about 0.85 and 10 billion PBMCs per donor were obtained by leukapheresis. To estimate repertoire size and how much clonotype sharing occurs between individuals, the study deeply sequenced the blood TCR repertoires of about five healthy adults. The study at large found these results: Larger estimated clonotype richness was generally found for naive subsets than for memory subsets. Pairwise subsampling led to the expectation that sequencing depth would affect the degree of clonotype sharing among donors. Because the study included only a small number of donors, the genetic and exposure-history diversity represented was limited. Across four donors, approximately 5% of naive CD4, around 3.5% of naive CD8, approximately 2.5% of memory CD4, and 0.4% of memory CD8 clonotypes were shared. Sampling was limited to blood, and TCR repertoires in tissue likely differ from TCR repertoires in blood. Even with the large sequencing depth, rarefaction of the sorted-subset datasets indicated that sequencing was incomplete. Compared with non-shared clonotypes, clonotypes shared by all four sorted-subset donors had higher generation probabilities.

This sequence uses TRBV30 and TRBJ2-5, with 7 middle bases fitting TRBD2. The sequenced sample was memory CD4+ T cells sorted from blood. This specimen's cell subset or site label, per the study, means: CD45RA-negative fraction. The sequence was collected from a young man in good health. CDR3 loop: CAWGDGGRPLTQYF. The nucleotides read TGTGCCTGGGGGGACGGCGGGAGACCCCTGACCCAGTACTTC.